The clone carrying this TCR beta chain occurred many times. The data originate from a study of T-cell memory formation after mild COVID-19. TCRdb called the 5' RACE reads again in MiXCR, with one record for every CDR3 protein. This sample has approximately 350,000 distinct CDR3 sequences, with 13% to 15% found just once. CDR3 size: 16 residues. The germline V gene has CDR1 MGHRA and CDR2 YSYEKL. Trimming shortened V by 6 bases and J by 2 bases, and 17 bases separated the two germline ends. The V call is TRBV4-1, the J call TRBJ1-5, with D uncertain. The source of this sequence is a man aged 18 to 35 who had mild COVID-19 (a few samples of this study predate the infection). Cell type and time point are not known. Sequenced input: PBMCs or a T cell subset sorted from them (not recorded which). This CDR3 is CASSLRSKSGNQPQHF. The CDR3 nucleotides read TGCGCCAGCAGTTTGCGCTCCAAGTCGGGCAATCAGCCCCAGCATTTT.